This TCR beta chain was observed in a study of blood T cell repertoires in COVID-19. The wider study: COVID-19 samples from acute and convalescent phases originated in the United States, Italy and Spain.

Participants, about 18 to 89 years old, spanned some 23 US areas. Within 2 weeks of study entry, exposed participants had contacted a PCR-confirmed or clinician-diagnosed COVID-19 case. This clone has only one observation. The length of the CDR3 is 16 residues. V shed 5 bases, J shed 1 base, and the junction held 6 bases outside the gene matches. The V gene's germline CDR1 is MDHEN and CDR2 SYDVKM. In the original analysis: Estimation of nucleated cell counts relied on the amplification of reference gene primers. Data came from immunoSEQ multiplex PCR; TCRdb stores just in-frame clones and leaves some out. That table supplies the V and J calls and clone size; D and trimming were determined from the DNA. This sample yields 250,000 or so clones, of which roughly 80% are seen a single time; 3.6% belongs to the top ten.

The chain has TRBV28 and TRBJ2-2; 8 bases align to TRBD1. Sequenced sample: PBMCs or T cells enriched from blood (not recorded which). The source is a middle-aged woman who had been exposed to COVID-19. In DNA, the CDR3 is TGTGCCAGCAGTGTTGGCGGGACAGGGAACACCGGGGAGCTGTTTTTT. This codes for CASSVGGTGNTGELFF.